This record concerns one TCR beta chain sequence. This CDR3 is built from 12 residues. Germline-derived CDR1 and CDR2 are MNHEY and SVGAGI. Trimming cost V 6 bases and J 4 bases, with 9 bases left between them. The input for sorted-subset replicate PCRs was around 0.2 ug DNA, tens of thousands of T cell genomes. Profiled with immunoSEQ multiplex PCR; TCRdb holds only in-frame clones, not every one. The sample records approximately 2.5 million clones, 90% to 95% being singletons. The data belong to a study of shared clonotypes between healthy human individuals. V gene TRBV6-5 combines with J gene TRBJ1-1; possible D gene TRBD1, 5 bases. Sequencing was carried out using naive CD4+ T cells from PBMCs. This sample's subset: CD45RA+ positively selected. The receptor's source is a man between 18 and 29 years old in good health. Some clones in this sample may be carry-over from other donors' samples. DNA of the CDR3: TGTGCCAGCAGCAGGACAATCACTGAAGCTTTCTTT. Amino acid sequence: CASSRTITEAFF.